This T cell receptor beta chain was captured in a study of T-cell memory formation after mild COVID-19. Study results and caveats: Memory from before infection featured some responding clones, which suggests cross-reactive memory joined.

This CDR3 spans 14 amino acids. CDR1 and CDR2 from the germline V gene are KGHDR and SFDVKD. Between the trimmed V and J ends, which lost 7 bases and 0 bases, there was a span of 11 bases. On this clonotype: The antigen remains unidentified.

After 5'RACE with constant-segment primers, TCR alpha and TCR beta cDNA libraries carrying sample barcodes and UMIs were obtained. TCRdb called the 5' RACE reads again in MiXCR, with one record for every CDR3 protein. The sample lists some 130,000 distinct CDR3 sequences, approximately 15% occurring once. The sequenced material came from PBMCs or a T cell subset sorted from them (not recorded which). This rearrangement joins TRBV24-1 to TRBJ1-1, with unresolved D. The TCR comes from an adult woman who had mild COVID-19 (a few samples of this study predate the infection). Cell type and time point are not known. The CDR3 spells CATRGIGMNTEAFF. The CDR3 DNA is TGTGCCACCAGGGGTATTGGAATGAACACTGAAGCTTTCTTT.